The rows below give T cell receptor beta chains drawn from one sample of a study of blood T cells in healthy people across ages. TCRdb reanalysed the 5' RACE reads using MiXCR and keeps one entry per CDR3 protein. Of about 800,000 distinct CDR3 sequences in the sample, roughly 60% were seen once. Sequences were obtained from blood. These receptors were collected from a man aged 25 to 40 in good health. The CDR3 runs from the conserved cysteine through the conserved F or W. D genes are given only for firm matches. Clone size is shown for a subset of rows, as once, few, many or a class of expanded clone.

17	TRBV12-3/TRBV12-4	TRBD2	TRBJ2-3	-	CASSYGGGRVAADTQYF	TGTGCCAGCAGCTATGGCGGGGGAAGAGTAGCGGCAGATACGCAGTATTTT
15	TRBV7-9	-	TRBJ2-3	few	CASSGRTYSTDTQYF	TGTGCCAGCAGCGGTCGGACGTATAGCACAGATACGCAGTATTTT
16	TRBV20-1	TRBD1	TRBJ1-1	-	CSARVAGQMMNTEAFF	TGCAGTGCTAGGGTCGCGGGACAGATGATGAACACTGAAGCTTTCTTT
13	TRBV2	TRBD2	TRBJ2-1	few	CASRRLAYNEQFF	TGTGCCAGCAGGAGACTAGCGTACAATGAGCAGTTCTTC
15	TRBV7-2	TRBD1	TRBJ1-1	-	CASRQGARLLTEAFF	TGTGCCAGCAGGCAGGGGGCGCGGTTGCTCACTGAAGCTTTCTTT
15	TRBV29-1	-	TRBJ1-1	few	CSVDRGSEGFTEAFF	TGCAGCGTTGATCGGGGATCTGAGGGTTTCACTGAAGCTTTCTTT
13	TRBV3-1	-	TRBJ2-5	once	CASSDQGREAQYF	TGTGCCAGCAGCGACCAGGGCAGGGAGGCCCAGTACTTC
13	TRBV7-9	TRBD1	TRBJ2-5	-	CASSATGVATQYF	TGTGCCAGCAGTGCAACAGGGGTGGCGACCCAGTACTTC
16	TRBV4-2	-	TRBJ2-6	few	CASSQAVRTGANVLTF	TGTGCCAGCAGCCAAGCAGTGCGGACTGGGGCCAACGTCCTGACTTTC
16	TRBV6-6	-	TRBJ2-1	-	CASRGAGDQLYNEQFF	TGTGCCAGCAGGGGCGCCGGGGACCAGCTTTACAATGAGCAGTTCTTC
14	TRBV10-3	-	TRBJ2-1	-	CAISRLESYNEQFF	TGTGCCATCAGTAGACTAGAATCCTACAATGAGCAGTTCTTC
13	TRBV2	-	TRBJ2-1	-	CASSEGPSAEQFF	TGTGCCAGCAGTGAGGGGCCCAGCGCTGAGCAGTTCTTC
14	TRBV7-6	-	TRBJ1-2	-	CASSPGERSSGYTF	TGTGCCAGCAGCCCAGGGGAACGTTCATCTGGCTACACCTTC
16	TRBV24-1	TRBD1	TRBJ1-5	-	CATSGTDRGANQPQHF	TGTGCCACCAGTGGGACGGACAGGGGGGCGAATCAGCCCCAGCATTTT
15	TRBV3-1	TRBD2	TRBJ2-5	-	CASSQGSGTGETQYF	TGTGCCAGCAGCCAAGGGAGCGGGACGGGAGAGACCCAGTACTTC